The clone carrying this TCR beta chain was recorded many times. These data come from a study of spatial heterogeneity in lung cancer. Whole-study context: More beta-chain than alpha-chain sequences were consistently detected. An average of more than ten raw reads was observed per unique TCR and UMI combination.

The CDR3 spans 17 residues. Germline V gene data show CDR1 as SGHTA and CDR2 as FQGTGA. Losses at the gene ends were 4 bases for V and 1 base for J; bases not matched to a gene: 5. Specified time point: sample taken at primary tumor resection. The roughly 66 donors had untreated early-stage non-small cell lung cancer. Every TCR cDNA molecule bore its own unique molecular identifier. TCRdb reanalysed the 5' RACE reads using MiXCR and keeps one entry per CDR3 protein. The table includes tens of thousands of distinct CDR3 sequences, about 5.8% detected once. The rearrangement uses TRBV7-3 and TRBJ2-1, with 12 nucleotides matching TRBD2. Here the sequenced sample was PBMCs, taken at surgery. The source of this sequence is a male donor with early-stage non-small cell lung cancer. Here the CDR3 DNA reads TGTGCCAGCAGCTCACTCGGACTAGCGGGGTCCTACAATGAGCAGTTCTTC. Translation: CASSSLGLAGSYNEQFF.